Sequencing of this TCR beta chain was carried out in a study of Japanese encephalitis immunity and Zika vaccine responses (dated by TCRdb to the early 2020s). About the study as a whole: Included participants received three 5.0 ug doses of alum-adjuvanted ZPIV at weeks 0, 4 and 28. Two to three months ahead of the first ZPIV dose, roughly 11 participants were given JEV vaccine (IXIARO) as a two-dose regimen with the doses 28 days apart. Before ZPIV, some twelve participants got a single dose of YFV vaccine (YF-VAX), while 8 to 10 participants were flavivirus-naive. For TCR sequencing, over 5 representative participants were selected from each pre-vaccination group, and samples were taken at week 0 (after pre-vaccination, before ZPIV) and at week 52. TCR repertoires were also analyzed from a few flavivirus-naive individuals at weeks 2, 6 and 52 after starting ZPIV vaccination. For stimulations, either ZIKV structural-protein peptide pools divided into flavivirus-conserved and non-conserved sets or JEV or YFV peptides matching the pre-vaccination were used. The ZIKV peptides, 15-mers that overlapped by 11 residues, were chosen for containing NetMHCpan/NetMHCII-predicted epitopes with affinity below 50 nM. The study tested whether CD4 T cell responses to the Zika vaccine were shaped by prior Japanese encephalitis virus (JEV) or yellow fever virus (YFV) vaccination. Broader findings and caveats from the paper: Samples clustered by participant with no similarity between individuals, suggesting no public TCRs were detected. CD8 T cell responses to ZIKV peptide pools were of very low magnitude and seen in only a few individuals. The individual peptides behind the cross-reactive responses were not identified because limits on sample size made peptide-pool deconvolution impossible. Repertoire similarity across time-points and stimulations was higher in JEV-pre-vaccinated donors than in YFV-pre-vaccinated donors, indicating more clonotypes shared between ZIKV and JEV stimulation. In JEV-pre-vaccinated donors, the repertoire richness of CD4 T cells responding to conserved ZIKV epitopes decreased significantly after ZPIV. The analysis was restricted to a subset of trial participants with three doses and adequate samples, and the entire vaccinated cohort was not analyzed.

The trim is 3 bases for V and 9 bases for J, with a gap of 15 bases between the germline ends. Reading from cysteine to phenylalanine, the CDR3 counts 14 amino acids. The only DNA kept is the CDR3, 42 bases in frame from the first base. CDR1 SEHNR and CDR2 FQNEAQ are derived from the germline V gene (reference sequence). Within its sample, this clonotype is medium-sized (0.01 to 0.1%). No base quality information exists; no much larger clone differs at one position. PBMCs were labeled with CellTrace CFSE and were cultured for 5 to 7 days in RPMI containing approximately 8% human serum plus peptide pools at 0.8 to 1 ug/mL each. On a BD FACSAria, proliferating CD4 T cells were sorted without fixation as live CD56-CD19-CD16-CD3+CD4+ CFSE-low cells. Enrolled adults were healthy and seronegative for ZIKV, JEV, YFV, DENV and WNV by microneutralization screening. Samples were obtained from a phase 1, double-blinded, randomized, placebo-controlled trial of an alum-adjuvanted Zika purified-inactivated virus (ZPIV) vaccine. Peripheral blood mononuclear cells were isolated by standard procedure and were kept frozen in liquid nitrogen until use.

Libraries were constructed by 5' RACE. Before sequencing, TCRbeta libraries were pooled in proportion to the sorted cell numbers of each library. RNAzol RT was used to extract total RNA from the sorted cells, and cDNA was then synthesized using an oligo(dT) primer together with a template-switching oligo. The TCRbeta V-CDR3-J region was PCR-amplified with Kapa HiFi using a SMARTer oligo primer and a TCRbeta constant-region primer. A second PCR attached Illumina adaptors and sample-specific index barcodes, followed by HighPrep bead cleanup and Bioanalyzer confirmation of a band of roughly 650 bp. Libraries were sequenced on an Illumina MiSeq with 2x151 bp paired-end reads. The paper's data handling went like this. Reads were demultiplexed with an in-house Java program, and MiXCR assigned TCRbeta annotations and counted clonotypes. Repertoire overlap was assessed with Morisita-Horn indices from the R package vegan, and UPGMA clustering and Circos plots of recurring clonotypes were generated. Shannon diversity and richness were normalized to the highest possible value given the input cell numbers, yielding values from 0 to 1. MUSCLE was used to align CDR3beta sequences, SeqinR to compute distances, and R to plot multidimensional scaling. TCRdb trimmed public reads at Q25 via fastp, called clones via MiXCR and kept in-frame beta chains. Merged by CDR3 protein, the rows form single entries marked with the most common genes and DNA. These V and J calls rely on TCRdb rather than the paper's analysis. This sample lists 1,500 to 2,000 distinct CDR3 sequences; 5.3% were detected once. The ten largest clones take up approximately 28% of the sample.

The source of this sequence is an adult woman who received an inactivated Zika virus vaccine. The specimen comprised antigen-activated CD4+ T cells from blood, cultured, sampled during a Zika inactivated vaccine study. Recombination connected TRBV7-9 to TRBJ2-1, with a tentative D call of TRBD1 or TRBD2, each matching 5 bases. This receptor has the CDR3 CASSLGTEWSEQFF. The bases read TGTGCCAGCAGCTTGGGGACCGAATGGAGTGAGCAGTTCTTC.